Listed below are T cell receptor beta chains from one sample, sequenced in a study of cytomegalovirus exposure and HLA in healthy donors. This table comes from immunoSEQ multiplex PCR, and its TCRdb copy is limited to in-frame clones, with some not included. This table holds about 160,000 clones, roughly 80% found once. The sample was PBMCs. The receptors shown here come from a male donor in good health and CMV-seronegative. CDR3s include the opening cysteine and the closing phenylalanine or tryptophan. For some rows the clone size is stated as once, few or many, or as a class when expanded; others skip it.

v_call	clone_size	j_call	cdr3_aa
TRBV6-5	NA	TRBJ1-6	CASRTYNSPLHF
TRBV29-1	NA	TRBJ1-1	CSGGWGPTEAFF
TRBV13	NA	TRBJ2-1	CASSLFPASGPYNEQFF
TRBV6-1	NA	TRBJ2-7	CASREGATYEQYF
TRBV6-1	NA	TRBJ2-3	CASSRARTSTDTQYF
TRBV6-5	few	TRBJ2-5	CASRRQGNQETQYF
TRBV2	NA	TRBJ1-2	CASSEGQGLSYGYTF
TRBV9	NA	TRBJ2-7	CASSVSPRGGYEQYF
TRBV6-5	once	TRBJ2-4	CASKSPLAKNIQYF
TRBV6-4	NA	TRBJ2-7	CASSVLAGGAYEQYF
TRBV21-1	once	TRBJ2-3	CASSKGGRGYTDTQYF
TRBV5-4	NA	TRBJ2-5	CASSGREGQETQYF
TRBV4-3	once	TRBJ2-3	CASSQGTGVEGTQYF
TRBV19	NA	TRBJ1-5	CASIERVGGQPQHF
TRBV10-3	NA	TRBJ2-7	CAISESDPGRSYEQYF
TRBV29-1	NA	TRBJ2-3	CSVRTTSTDTQYF
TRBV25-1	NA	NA	CASRTGFYEQYF
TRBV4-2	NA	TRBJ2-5	CASSQGAGVVHQETQYF
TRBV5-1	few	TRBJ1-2	CASSLGQGAPNYGYTF
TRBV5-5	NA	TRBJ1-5	CASSTFDSSNQPQHF
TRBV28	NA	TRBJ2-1	CASTGGARVYNEQFF
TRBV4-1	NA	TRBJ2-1	CASSQDGGFGYNEQFF
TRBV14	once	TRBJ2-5	CASSGRFGTAQETQYF
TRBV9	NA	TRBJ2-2	CASSVVGGEDGELFF
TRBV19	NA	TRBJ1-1	CASIRTGGWGTEAFF
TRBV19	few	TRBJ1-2	CASSLRDSDLRYTF
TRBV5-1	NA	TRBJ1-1	CASSLGGTGGRNTEAFF
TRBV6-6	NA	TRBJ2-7	CASGKGVIEQYF
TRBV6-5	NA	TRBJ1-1	CASTQYTEAFF
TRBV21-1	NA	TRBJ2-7	CASSKEDSRGISYEQYF
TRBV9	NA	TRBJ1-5	CASSAGQTNQPQHF
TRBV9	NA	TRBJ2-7	CASSDGTSGYEQYF
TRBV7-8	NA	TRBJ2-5	CASSPGLAAQETQYF
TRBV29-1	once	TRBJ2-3	CSVGASEAHTQYF
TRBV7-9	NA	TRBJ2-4	CASSPSPTRQNIQYF
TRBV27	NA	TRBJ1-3	CASGKSGARSGNTIYF
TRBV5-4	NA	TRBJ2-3	CASSGAGGFSTDTQYF
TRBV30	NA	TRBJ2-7	CAWRGTDHGTSGGTGSYEQYF
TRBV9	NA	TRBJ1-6	CASSDGQENSPLHF
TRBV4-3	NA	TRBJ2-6	CASSHRGGGSGANVLTF
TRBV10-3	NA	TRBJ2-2	CAISSGTGIPGELFF
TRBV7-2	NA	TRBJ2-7	CASSSEGTGAYEQYF
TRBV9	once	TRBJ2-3	CASSARTSGTDTQYF
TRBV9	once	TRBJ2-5	CASSVGQGERGTQYF
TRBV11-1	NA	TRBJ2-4	CASSPTRQGGNIQYF
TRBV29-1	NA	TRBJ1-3	CSVVRLLSGNTIYF
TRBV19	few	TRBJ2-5	CASNSRGQPQETQYF
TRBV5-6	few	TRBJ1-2	CASSYGTGYGYTF
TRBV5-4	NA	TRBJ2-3	CASSLDTGSTDTQYF
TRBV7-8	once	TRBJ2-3	CASSFGLASDHTQYF
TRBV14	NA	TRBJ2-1	CASSRQRQLYNEQFF